Listed below are T cell receptor beta chains from one sample, sequenced in a study of blood T cell repertoires in COVID-19. Method: immunoSEQ multiplex PCR; TCRdb's copy keeps in-frame clones and lacks some. The sample has approximately 300,000 clones, 85% seen once; the top ten hold under 2%. The material sequenced was PBMCs or T cells enriched from blood (not recorded which). The source of these receptors is a woman aged 30 to 39 who had been exposed to COVID-19. CDR3s include the opening cysteine and the closing phenylalanine or tryptophan. A D gene is named only where the DNA matches it firmly. For some rows the clone size is stated as once, few or many, or as a class when expanded; others skip it.

j_call	d_call	v_call	clone_size	cdr3_length	cdr3_aa	cdr3_nt
TRBJ1-2	-	TRBV5-3	-	10	CARAREGYTF	TGTGCCAGAGCGAGGGAAGGCTACACCTTC
TRBJ2-1	TRBD2	TRBV11-3	-	20	CASSPTVYSGRTLSYNEQFF	TGTGCCAGCAGCCCCACGGTATACAGCGGGAGGACTCTTTCCTACAATGAGCAGTTCTTC
TRBJ1-1	-	TRBV30	-	14	CAWRVTGPNTEAFF	TGTGCCTGGAGGGTAACAGGGCCAAACACTGAAGCTTTCTTT
TRBJ2-1	TRBD2	TRBV11-2	-	18	CASSFFLAGGSKNNEQFF	TGTGCCAGCAGCTTCTTTCTAGCGGGAGGGTCGAAAAACAATGAGCAGTTCTTC
TRBJ2-5	-	TRBV5-1	-	12	CASSWPGETQYF	TGCGCCAGCAGCTGGCCCGGGGAGACCCAGTACTTC
TRBJ1-6	-	TRBV30	-	18	CAWTAPRRGESYNSPLHF	TGTGCCTGGACCGCCCCTAGGCGGGGGGAATCCTATAATTCACCCCTCCACTTT
TRBJ2-2	-	TRBV14	-	15	CASSKDQGWSGELFF	TGTGCCAGCAGTAAAGACCAGGGTTGGTCCGGGGAGCTGTTTTTT
TRBJ1-2	TRBD1	TRBV19	once	15	CASTPDRVDNYGYTF	TGTGCCAGTACCCCCGACAGGGTTGATAACTATGGCTACACCTTC
TRBJ2-7	-	TRBV9	-	19	CASSRHVSLSPMLFNEQYF	TGTGCCAGCAGCCGACACGTGAGCTTAAGCCCAATGTTGTTCAACGAGCAGTACTTC
TRBJ1-3	TRBD1	TRBV10-1	-	20	CASTWGQGMGKSVSGNTIYF	TGCGCCAGCACTTGGGGACAGGGGATGGGAAAAAGCGTCTCTGGAAACACCATATATTTT
TRBJ1-1	TRBD1	TRBV24-1	-	14	CATSGTGRWTEAFF	TGTGCCACCAGTGGGACAGGGAGGTGGACTGAAGCTTTCTTT
TRBJ1-5	TRBD1	TRBV5-1	-	15	CASSLDRVGNQPQHF	TGCGCCAGCAGCTTAGACAGGGTTGGTAATCAGCCCCAGCATTTT
TRBJ1-2	TRBD1	TRBV4-2	-	15	CASSQDPDRENGYTF	TGTGCCAGCAGCCAGGACCCGGACAGGGAAAATGGCTACACCTTC
TRBJ1-2	-	TRBV5-6	-	15	CASSYRRGVIDGYTF	TGTGCCAGCAGCTATCGGAGAGGAGTGATAGATGGCTACACCTTC
TRBJ2-3	TRBD1	TRBV10-3	-	15	CAIGGQGESADTQYF	TGTGCCATCGGGGGACAGGGTGAAAGCGCAGATACGCAGTATTTT
TRBJ2-3	TRBD1	TRBV19	few	14	CASGQGGATDTQYF	TGTGCCAGTGGACAGGGGGGGGCCACAGATACGCAGTATTTT
TRBJ1-2	-	TRBV28	-	14	CASSSQRANYGYTF	TGTGCCAGCAGTTCACAGAGAGCTAACTATGGCTACACCTTC
TRBJ1-1	-	TRBV5-1	-	15	CASSFGTGTTAEAFF	TGCGCCAGCAGCTTTGGGACCGGGACAACGGCTGAAGCTTTCTTT
TRBJ1-1	TRBD1	TRBV9	-	16	CASSGGGGVINTEAFF	TGTGCCAGCAGCGGAGGGGGCGGGGTAATTAACACTGAAGCTTTCTTT
TRBJ1-2	-	TRBV5-6	-	16	CASSKARETVAYGYTF	TGTGCCAGCAGCAAAGCCCGGGAGACAGTAGCCTATGGCTACACCTTC
TRBJ1-5	-	TRBV19	-	14	CASSMGAMNQPQHF	TGTGCCAGTAGTATGGGGGCAATGAATCAGCCCCAGCATTTT
TRBJ2-5	TRBD2	TRBV4-1	-	17	CASSQVPGTSGKETQYF	TGCGCCAGCAGCCAAGTCCCAGGGACTAGCGGGAAAGAGACCCAGTACTTC
TRBJ2-3	-	TRBV18	-	13	CASSDSRADTQYF	TGTGCCAGCTCAGATTCCAGGGCAGATACGCAGTATTTT
TRBJ1-5	TRBD1	TRBV30	-	14	CAWGRQGRNQPQHF	TGTGCCTGGGGGCGACAGGGACGCAATCAGCCCCAGCATTTT
TRBJ1-6	TRBD1	TRBV19	-	16	CASSIDGTGGKSPLHF	TGTGCCAGTAGTATAGACGGGACAGGGGGCAAGTCACCCCTCCACTTT
TRBJ2-7	-	TRBV19	-	11	CASSMVREQYF	TGTGCCAGTAGTATGGTGAGGGAGCAGTACTTC
TRBJ1-2	TRBD1	TRBV19	once	13	CAAGTGTWYGYTF	TGTGCCGCCGGGACAGGGACATGGTATGGCTACACCTTC
TRBJ1-1	-	TRBV12-5	-	11	CASGLGDEAFF	TGTGCTAGTGGTCTAGGAGATGAAGCTTTCTTT
TRBJ2-7	-	TRBV9	few	14	CASSVDRGLYEQYF	TGTGCCAGCAGCGTAGATCGGGGACTGTACGAGCAGTACTTC
TRBJ1-2	-	TRBV30	-	12	CAWASYGDGYTF	TGTGCCTGGGCGTCCTACGGGGATGGCTACACCTTC
TRBJ2-7	-	TRBV19	-	15	CASGRGLGAAYEQYF	TGTGCCAGTGGAAGAGGCTTGGGGGCGGCCTACGAGCAGTACTTC
TRBJ2-4	-	TRBV19	-	17	CASSINGGRSGKNIQYF	TGTGCCAGTAGTATCAACGGGGGGCGCTCGGGGAAGAACATTCAGTACTTC
TRBJ2-2	TRBD1	TRBV24-1	-	16	CATSDAGTGGTGELFF	TGTGCCACCAGTGATGCCGGGACAGGGGGCACCGGGGAGCTGTTTTTT
TRBJ2-1	TRBD2	TRBV29-1	-	17	CSVEAGTGGRAANEQFF	TGCAGCGTTGAAGCAGGGACTGGCGGGAGGGCCGCTAATGAGCAGTTCTTC
TRBJ2-5	TRBD2	TRBV6-5	-	14	CASSTSGGAETQYF	TGTGCCAGCAGTACTAGCGGGGGGGCGGAGACCCAGTACTTC
TRBJ1-1	-	TRBV4-3	-	15	CASSHGLARDTEAFF	TGCGCCAGCAGCCACGGATTGGCCAGGGACACTGAAGCTTTCTTT
TRBJ2-1	TRBD1	TRBV3-1/TRBV3-2	-	15	CASSQGTGTRNEQFF	TGTGCCAGCAGCCAGGGGACAGGGACGAGAAATGAGCAGTTCTTC
TRBJ1-1	-	TRBV4-1	-	12	CASSHSSTEAFF	TGCGCCAGCAGCCATTCGAGCACTGAAGCTTTCTTT
TRBJ2-1	-	TRBV11-3	-	14	CASSDPGLLNEQFF	TGTGCCAGCAGCGATCCGGGACTTCTCAATGAGCAGTTCTTC
TRBJ1-1	-	TRBV11-2	-	15	CASSLFQGKNTEAFF	TGTGCCAGCAGCTTATTCCAGGGAAAGAACACTGAAGCTTTCTTT
TRBJ1-5	-	TRBV10-3	-	13	CAIGQISNQPQHF	TGTGCCATCGGACAGATTAGCAATCAGCCCCAGCATTTT
TRBJ2-1	-	TRBV5-1	-	16	CASSLSLGGTYNEQFF	TGCGCCAGCAGCCTCTCTTTGGGGGGAACCTACAATGAGCAGTTCTTC
TRBJ1-5	-	TRBV6-5	-	14	CASSSRQDNQPQHF	TGTGCCAGCAGTTCCCGACAGGACAATCAGCCCCAGCATTTT
TRBJ1-3	-	TRBV7-3	-	15	CASSLDGISGNTIYF	TGTGCCAGCAGCTTAGACGGGATCTCGGGAAACACCATATATTTT
TRBJ2-1	-	TRBV2	-	14	CASSGAGSYNEQFF	TGTGCCAGCAGTGGCGCAGGCTCCTACAATGAGCAGTTCTTC
TRBJ2-3	TRBD2	TRBV9	-	19	CASSATPGTSGESTDTQYF	TGTGCCAGCAGCGCCACTCCCGGGACTAGCGGGGAGAGCACAGATACGCAGTATTTT
TRBJ2-5	TRBD1	TRBV9	-	16	CASSPSTGGPQSVQYF	TGTGCCAGCAGCCCATCGACAGGGGGCCCCCAGAGCGTCCAGTACTTC
TRBJ2-5	TRBD1	TRBV6-5	-	14	CASRTGGVRETQYF	TGTGCCAGCAGGACAGGGGGGGTGCGAGAGACCCAGTACTTC
TRBJ2-7	TRBD1	TRBV6-1	once	18	CASSEGLQGARRIYEQYF	TGTGCCAGCAGTGAAGGGTTACAGGGGGCAAGGAGAATCTACGAGCAGTACTTC
TRBJ1-5	TRBD1	TRBV6-4	-	16	CASSHMGTGGNQPQHF	TGTGCCAGCAGCCATATGGGGACAGGGGGAAATCAGCCCCAGCATTTT
TRBJ1-1	TRBD1	TRBV6-1	-	14	CASSDQGAWAEAFF	TGTGCCAGCAGTGATCAGGGGGCTTGGGCTGAAGCTTTCTTT
TRBJ1-1	TRBD1	TRBV19	-	14	CASSIQGGNTEAFF	TGTGCCAGTAGTATTCAGGGGGGGAACACTGAAGCTTTCTTT
TRBJ1-2	-	TRBV28	-	13	CASSLGWRNGYTF	TGTGCCAGCAGTTTAGGTTGGCGGAATGGCTACACCTTC
TRBJ2-4	-	TRBV27	-	15	CASSSEFGSENIQYF	TGTGCCAGCAGTTCCGAGTTCGGGAGCGAAAACATTCAGTACTTC
TRBJ2-7	-	TRBV21-1	-	14	CASSPGQVPYEQYF	TGTGCCAGCAGCCCGGGACAGGTACCCTACGAGCAGTACTTC